A single T cell receptor (beta chain) is shown here with its context. The antigen is undetermined. Germline assignment: CDR1 LGHNA and CDR2 YSLEER. Trimming removed 0 bases at V and 2 bases at J, with 11 bases between. The CDR3 is made up of 16 amino acids. This entry belongs to a study of CD8 T cells in ankylosing spondylitis. General study findings and limits: Among TCR beta sequences, a motif of eight highly homologous variants appeared characteristic of ankylosing spondylitis blood.

From the 5' RACE reads, TCRdb called clonotypes with MiXCR, one entry per CDR3 protein. The profile shows some 700,000 distinct CDR3 sequences, around 19% of them singletons. The TCR was taken from a male donor with ankylosing spondylitis. Sequenced material: blood, either unsorted or a sorted T cell fraction (not recorded which). The V and J genes are TRBV4-3 and TRBJ2-1; TRBD2 might be the D (5 bases). The CDR3 sequence is CASSQDRASPYNEQFF. In DNA, the CDR3 is TGCGCCAGCAGCCAAGATAGGGCTAGCCCCTACAATGAGCAGTTCTTC.